A selection of T cell receptor beta chains follows, all from one sample in a study of T cell changes during pregnancy in multiple sclerosis. Only in-frame clones appear in the TCRdb table, and some are missing; sequencing was by immunoSEQ multiplex PCR. The sample has 40,000 to 50,000 clones, 94% seen once. The material sequenced was CD4+ T cells from peripheral blood mononuclear cells, taken in the first trimester of pregnancy. These receptors originate from a female donor with multiple sclerosis, enrolled in a pregnancy study. Each CDR3 is given with its conserved first and last residue. The order of the fields is clone size, V gene, D gene, J gene, CDR3 protein, CDR3 DNA. D genes are given only for firm matches. Only part of the rows carry a size: once, few, many, or a class if the clone is expanded.

clone size: .; V gene: TRBV19; D gene: TRBD2; J gene: TRBJ2-1; CDR3 protein: CAPLRLAGAYNEQFF; CDR3 DNA: TGTGCCCCCCTGCGACTAGCGGGGGCCTACAATGAGCAGTTCTTC
clone size: .; V gene: TRBV30; D gene: .; J gene: TRBJ2-2; CDR3 protein: CAWTSAANTGELFF; CDR3 DNA: TGTGCCTGGACATCGGCGGCGAACACCGGGGAGCTGTTTTTT
clone size: .; V gene: TRBV2; D gene: .; J gene: TRBJ2-7; CDR3 protein: CASSEVAVGSNEQYF; CDR3 DNA: TGTGCCAGCAGTGAGGTAGCCGTCGGGTCGAACGAGCAGTACTTC
clone size: .; V gene: TRBV19; D gene: .; J gene: TRBJ1-5; CDR3 protein: CASSIPRAGNQPQHF; CDR3 DNA: TGTGCCAGTAGTATCCCCAGGGCGGGCAATCAGCCCCAGCATTTT
clone size: .; V gene: TRBV5-8; D gene: TRBD1; J gene: TRBJ1-1; CDR3 protein: CASSGTVNTEAFF; CDR3 DNA: TGTGCCAGCAGCGGGACAGTGAACACTGAAGCTTTCTTT
clone size: .; V gene: TRBV2; D gene: TRBD1; J gene: TRBJ1-2; CDR3 protein: CASSEAAGGYGYTF; CDR3 DNA: TGTGCCAGCAGTGAAGCCGCAGGGGGGTATGGCTACACCTTC
clone size: .; V gene: TRBV2; D gene: .; J gene: TRBJ1-5; CDR3 protein: CASSGTSNQPQHF; CDR3 DNA: TGTGCCAGCAGTGGTACAAGCAATCAGCCCCAGCATTTT
clone size: .; V gene: TRBV5-1; D gene: .; J gene: TRBJ2-3; CDR3 protein: CASSLAGSGADTQYF; CDR3 DNA: TGCGCCAGCAGCTTGGCCGGGTCGGGGGCAGATACGCAGTATTTT
clone size: .; V gene: TRBV14; D gene: TRBD1; J gene: TRBJ1-1; CDR3 protein: CASSQVTGYPTEAFF; CDR3 DNA: TGTGCCAGCAGCCAAGTGACAGGGTATCCCACTGAAGCTTTCTTT
clone size: .; V gene: TRBV18; D gene: TRBD2; J gene: TRBJ2-1; CDR3 protein: CASSQTSGPYNEQFF; CDR3 DNA: TGTGCCAGCTCACAAACTAGCGGTCCCTACAATGAGCAGTTCTTC
clone size: .; V gene: TRBV6-6; D gene: TRBD1; J gene: TRBJ2-7; CDR3 protein: CASRHRGEEQYF; CDR3 DNA: TGTGCCAGCAGGCACAGGGGGGAAGAGCAGTACTTC
clone size: .; V gene: TRBV6-5; D gene: TRBD1; J gene: TRBJ2-3; CDR3 protein: CASSARGSTDTQYF; CDR3 DNA: TGTGCCAGCAGTGCCAGGGGGAGCACAGATACGCAGTATTTT
clone size: .; V gene: TRBV29-1; D gene: TRBD1; J gene: TRBJ2-2; CDR3 protein: CSADRGGNTGELFF; CDR3 DNA: TGCAGCGCCGACAGGGGAGGAAACACCGGGGAGCTGTTTTTT
clone size: .; V gene: TRBV7-9; D gene: .; J gene: TRBJ1-1; CDR3 protein: CASSLGGGTEAFF; CDR3 DNA: TGTGCCAGCAGCTTAGGAGGGGGCACTGAAGCTTTCTTT
clone size: .; V gene: TRBV6-1; D gene: .; J gene: TRBJ1-5; CDR3 protein: CASKFGGGNQPQHF; CDR3 DNA: TGTGCCAGCAAATTCGGTGGAGGCAATCAGCCCCAGCATTTT
clone size: .; V gene: TRBV11-1; D gene: .; J gene: TRBJ2-3; CDR3 protein: CASSPAPETPQEDTQYF; CDR3 DNA: TGTGCCAGCAGCCCCGCCCCGGAGACTCCACAAGAAGATACGCAGTATTTT
clone size: .; V gene: TRBV6-5; D gene: .; J gene: TRBJ2-2; CDR3 protein: CASSYGRRMNTGELFF; CDR3 DNA: TGTGCCAGCAGTTACGGGCGACGGATGAACACCGGGGAGCTGTTTTTT
clone size: .; V gene: TRBV6-6; D gene: .; J gene: TRBJ2-5; CDR3 protein: CASIHGETQYF; CDR3 DNA: TGTGCCAGCATCCACGGAGAGACCCAGTACTTC
clone size: .; V gene: TRBV5-6; D gene: TRBD1; J gene: TRBJ1-6; CDR3 protein: CASSLGSDRGVSPLHF; CDR3 DNA: TGTGCCAGCAGCCTGGGAAGTGACAGGGGGGTGTCACCCCTCCACTTT
clone size: .; V gene: TRBV6-5; D gene: TRBD1; J gene: TRBJ1-2; CDR3 protein: CASSSRDRGIYGYTF; CDR3 DNA: TGTGCCAGCAGTTCCCGGGACAGGGGGATCTATGGCTACACCTTC
clone size: .; V gene: TRBV6-5; D gene: .; J gene: TRBJ1-5; CDR3 protein: CASKEGPGNQPQHF; CDR3 DNA: TGTGCCAGCAAGGAGGGGCCGGGCAATCAGCCCCAGCATTTT
clone size: once; V gene: TRBV5-1; D gene: .; J gene: TRBJ2-3; CDR3 protein: CASSFSGGGADTQYF; CDR3 DNA: TGCGCCAGCAGCTTTTCGGGGGGCGGTGCAGATACGCAGTATTTT
clone size: once; V gene: TRBV6-5; D gene: .; J gene: TRBJ1-1; CDR3 protein: CASSYGRGAGNTEAFF; CDR3 DNA: TGTGCCAGCAGTTACGGACGCGGGGCTGGGAACACTGAAGCTTTCTTT
clone size: .; V gene: TRBV5-6; D gene: .; J gene: TRBJ1-2; CDR3 protein: CASSLSRGNNYGYTF; CDR3 DNA: TGTGCCAGCAGCTTGTCGAGGGGGAATAACTATGGCTACACCTTC
clone size: .; V gene: TRBV14; D gene: TRBD1; J gene: TRBJ1-4; CDR3 protein: CASSHRQGTNEKLFF; CDR3 DNA: TGTGCCAGCAGCCACCGACAGGGAACTAATGAAAAACTGTTTTTT
clone size: .; V gene: TRBV4-2; D gene: TRBD1; J gene: TRBJ2-6; CDR3 protein: CASSHGSPGQGSGANVLTF; CDR3 DNA: TGTGCCAGCAGCCACGGATCTCCGGGACAGGGGTCTGGGGCCAACGTCCTGACTTTC
clone size: .; V gene: TRBV2; D gene: .; J gene: TRBJ2-1; CDR3 protein: CASRSDSADYNEQFF; CDR3 DNA: TGTGCCAGCAGAAGCGACTCGGCGGACTACAATGAGCAGTTCTTC
clone size: once; V gene: TRBV18; D gene: .; J gene: TRBJ1-4; CDR3 protein: CASSPGGRGNEKLFF; CDR3 DNA: TGTGCCAGCTCACCTGGTGGCAGGGGTAATGAAAAACTGTTTTTT
clone size: .; V gene: TRBV19; D gene: .; J gene: TRBJ2-3; CDR3 protein: CASSLGPADTQYF; CDR3 DNA: TGTGCCAGTAGTTTGGGGCCTGCAGATACGCAGTATTTT
clone size: .; V gene: TRBV19; D gene: .; J gene: TRBJ1-1; CDR3 protein: CASSLDSLYTEAFF; CDR3 DNA: TGTGCCAGTAGCCTCGACAGTTTATACACTGAAGCTTTCTTT
clone size: .; V gene: TRBV5-1; D gene: .; J gene: TRBJ1-1; CDR3 protein: CASSFGDLTEAFF; CDR3 DNA: TGCGCCAGCAGCTTCGGAGATTTAACTGAAGCTTTCTTT
clone size: .; V gene: TRBV27; D gene: TRBD1; J gene: TRBJ2-7; CDR3 protein: CASSARTGTAIYEQYF; CDR3 DNA: TGTGCCAGCAGTGCCCGGACCGGGACAGCAATCTACGAGCAGTACTTC
clone size: once; V gene: TRBV6-5; D gene: .; J gene: TRBJ2-2; CDR3 protein: CASSYSRTRNTGELFF; CDR3 DNA: TGTGCCAGCAGTTACTCTAGGACAAGGAACACCGGGGAGCTGTTTTTT
clone size: .; V gene: TRBV2; D gene: .; J gene: TRBJ2-6; CDR3 protein: CASSETRGSSGANVLTF; CDR3 DNA: TGTGCCAGCAGCGAAACCAGAGGCAGTTCTGGGGCCAACGTCCTGACTTTC
clone size: .; V gene: TRBV11-2; D gene: .; J gene: TRBJ1-2; CDR3 protein: CASSSIRMDSLHYGYTF; CDR3 DNA: TGTGCCAGCAGCTCAATTAGGATGGACAGCCTCCACTATGGCTACACCTTC
clone size: .; V gene: TRBV5-1; D gene: TRBD1; J gene: TRBJ1-2; CDR3 protein: CASSLETGGGNFYGYTF; CDR3 DNA: TGCGCCAGCAGCTTGGAGACAGGGGGAGGAAATTTCTATGGCTACACCTTC
clone size: .; V gene: TRBV7-3; D gene: TRBD2; J gene: TRBJ2-3; CDR3 protein: CASSLTPTSTTDTQYF; CDR3 DNA: TGTGCCAGCAGCTTAACCCCGACTAGCACCACAGATACGCAGTATTTT
clone size: .; V gene: TRBV19; D gene: TRBD1; J gene: TRBJ1-6; CDR3 protein: CASTPGPGQGRNSPLHF; CDR3 DNA: TGTGCCAGTACCCCGGGCCCTGGACAGGGGCGAAATTCACCCCTCCACTTT
clone size: .; V gene: TRBV19; D gene: TRBD2; J gene: TRBJ2-2; CDR3 protein: CASSIWASGGAFPGELFF; CDR3 DNA: TGTGCCAGTAGTATCTGGGCTAGCGGGGGGGCTTTCCCCGGGGAGCTGTTTTTT
clone size: .; V gene: TRBV9; D gene: .; J gene: TRBJ2-1; CDR3 protein: CASSVVGGGTDEQFF; CDR3 DNA: TGTGCCAGCAGCGTAGTTGGGGGGGGCACAGATGAGCAGTTCTTC
clone size: .; V gene: TRBV6-1; D gene: .; J gene: TRBJ1-6; CDR3 protein: CASSELRDSPLHF; CDR3 DNA: TGTGCCAGCAGTGAATTGAGGGATTCACCCCTCCACTTT
clone size: .; V gene: TRBV6-6; D gene: .; J gene: TRBJ1-4; CDR3 protein: CASSIGRTDNEKLFF; CDR3 DNA: TGTGCCAGCAGTATAGGACGGACTGATAATGAAAAACTGTTTTTT
clone size: .; V gene: TRBV11-2; D gene: TRBD1; J gene: TRBJ1-4; CDR3 protein: CASSSSGQGTSGLFF; CDR3 DNA: TGTGCCAGCAGCTCCTCGGGACAGGGGACCTCGGGACTGTTTTTT
clone size: .; V gene: TRBV4-1; D gene: .; J gene: TRBJ1-3; CDR3 protein: CASSQYQALSGNTIYF; CDR3 DNA: TGCGCCAGCAGCCAATATCAGGCCCTCTCTGGAAACACCATATATTTT
clone size: .; V gene: TRBV5-1; D gene: .; J gene: TRBJ1-4; CDR3 protein: CASSADSQAPGKLFF; CDR3 DNA: TGCGCCAGCAGCGCGGACAGCCAGGCACCGGGAAAACTGTTTTTT
clone size: .; V gene: TRBV10-1; D gene: TRBD2; J gene: TRBJ2-3; CDR3 protein: CATLWGGSTDTQYF; CDR3 DNA: TGCGCCACTTTGTGGGGGGGGAGCACAGATACGCAGTATTTT
clone size: .; V gene: TRBV4-1; D gene: TRBD1; J gene: TRBJ1-5; CDR3 protein: CASSQEDRGLQPQHF; CDR3 DNA: TGCGCCAGCAGCCAAGAGGACAGGGGGTTACAGCCCCAGCATTTT
clone size: .; V gene: TRBV11-2; D gene: .; J gene: TRBJ1-1; CDR3 protein: CASSLAPTGLNTEAFF; CDR3 DNA: TGTGCCAGCAGCTTGGCTCCGACAGGATTGAACACTGAAGCTTTCTTT
clone size: .; V gene: TRBV19; D gene: TRBD1; J gene: TRBJ1-5; CDR3 protein: CASRVQGAPNQPQHF; CDR3 DNA: TGTGCCAGTAGGGTACAGGGGGCGCCGAATCAGCCCCAGCATTTT
clone size: .; V gene: TRBV7-9; D gene: .; J gene: TRBJ1-2; CDR3 protein: CASSLARQSYGYTF; CDR3 DNA: TGTGCCAGCAGCTTAGCTAGACAGTCCTATGGCTACACCTTC
clone size: .; V gene: TRBV6-5; D gene: .; J gene: TRBJ2-3; CDR3 protein: CASSFFTGTDTQYF; CDR3 DNA: TGTGCCAGCAGTTTCTTTACAGGCACAGATACGCAGTATTTT
clone size: .; V gene: TRBV6-1; D gene: .; J gene: TRBJ1-6; CDR3 protein: CASSEAGGNSPLHF; CDR3 DNA: TGTGCCAGCAGTGAAGCAGGGGGAAATTCACCCCTCCACTTT
clone size: once; V gene: TRBV19; D gene: .; J gene: TRBJ1-1; CDR3 protein: CASSISATQMNTEAFF; CDR3 DNA: TGTGCCAGTAGTATCTCCGCGACTCAGATGAACACTGAAGCTTTCTTT
clone size: .; V gene: TRBV18; D gene: TRBD1; J gene: TRBJ1-1; CDR3 protein: CASSRTGGAGAFF; CDR3 DNA: TGTGCCAGCTCCCGGACAGGGGGCGCAGGGGCTTTCTTT
clone size: .; V gene: TRBV5-1; D gene: TRBD1; J gene: TRBJ2-2; CDR3 protein: CASSPGTGGMNTGELFF; CDR3 DNA: TGCGCCAGCAGCCCGGGGACAGGGGGGATGAACACCGGGGAGCTGTTTTTT
clone size: .; V gene: TRBV18; D gene: TRBD2; J gene: TRBJ2-1; CDR3 protein: CASSPLPSTSGSYNEQFF; CDR3 DNA: TGTGCCAGCTCACCACTTCCCAGTACTAGCGGGTCCTACAATGAGCAGTTCTTC